Listed here are 5 T cell receptor beta chains from one sample, sequenced in a study of CD8 T cells in Susac syndrome (dated by TCRdb to between 2017 and 2020). Libraries were built with the immunoSEQ multiplex PCR assay. RNA was extracted with the RNeasy kit and roughly 0.45 to 1 ug was reverse transcribed using random hexamers. The public sequencing data were trimmed at Q25 with fastp and processed into clonotypes with MiXCR by TCRdb, which kept only in-frame beta chains. Identical CDR3 proteins give one entry, which carries the most common genes and DNA. Recorded for this sample are about 300,000 distinct CDR3 sequences; about 88% of them occurred a single time. In total, the top ten clones hold around 0.18% of the sample. Sequencing used CD8+ T cells from PBMCs. The source is a human donor with multiple sclerosis.

The gene calls are TRBV28 and TRBJ2-3; D is uncertain. V lost 2 bases and J lost 2, with 5 bases in between. The CDR3 covers 13 residues. The V gene's germline CDR1 is MDHEN and CDR2 SYDVKM. The CDR3 nucleotides read TGTGCCAGCAGTTTAACCACCACAGATACGCAGTATTTT. It encodes CASSLTTTDTQYF.

The chain uses TRBV6-2 or TRBV6-3 and TRBJ1-6; D is unresolved. The CDR3 length is 14 residues. V was shortened by 0 bases and J by 11 bases, with 11 bases between the two germline ends. In germline, CDR1 is MNHEY, CDR2 SVGEGT. CDR3 nucleotides: TGTGCCAGCAGTTACTCAGGGTCTTACGCACCCCTCCACTTT. It yields the protein CASSYSGSYAPLHF.

The V call is TRBV9, the J call TRBJ2-7; D gene unclear. With 3 bases removed from V and 7 bases from J, the gap between germline ends came to 14 bases. The CDR3 covers 13 residues. The germline gives CDR1 SGDLS, CDR2 YYNGEE. DNA for the CDR3: TGTGCCAGCAGCGCCCCCCGTTCTCGGGAGCAGTACTTC. The encoded protein is CASSAPRSREQYF. Full variable domain (remainder filled in from reference TRBV9 and TRBJ2-7): DSGVTQTPKHLITATGQRVTLRCSPRSGDLSVYWYQQSLDQGLQFLIQYYNGEERAKGNILERFSAQQFPDLHSELNLSSLELGDSALYFCASSAPRSREQYFGPGTRLTVT.

The V and J genes are TRBV28 and TRBJ2-7; 7 bases line up with TRBD1. The CDR3 has 13 residues. Trimming cost V 6 bases and J 5 bases; bases outside gene matches: 7. Germline CDR1 MDHEN, CDR2 SYDVKM. The CDR3 reads CASRRQGDHEQYF. The CDR3 DNA follows: TGTGCCAGCAGGAGACAGGGTGACCACGAGCAGTACTTC.

J is TRBJ1-2 and V is TRBV15, with D unclear. CDR1 and CDR2 (germline): LNHNV, YYDKDF (reference sequence). The germline V and J ends were trimmed by 3 bases and 14 bases, with 22 bases remaining between them. The CDR3 contains 14 residues. CDR3 sequence reads: CATSRDGRTMAITF. CDR3 DNA sequence: TGTGCCACCAGCAGGGATGGACGGACTATGGCTATTACCTTC.